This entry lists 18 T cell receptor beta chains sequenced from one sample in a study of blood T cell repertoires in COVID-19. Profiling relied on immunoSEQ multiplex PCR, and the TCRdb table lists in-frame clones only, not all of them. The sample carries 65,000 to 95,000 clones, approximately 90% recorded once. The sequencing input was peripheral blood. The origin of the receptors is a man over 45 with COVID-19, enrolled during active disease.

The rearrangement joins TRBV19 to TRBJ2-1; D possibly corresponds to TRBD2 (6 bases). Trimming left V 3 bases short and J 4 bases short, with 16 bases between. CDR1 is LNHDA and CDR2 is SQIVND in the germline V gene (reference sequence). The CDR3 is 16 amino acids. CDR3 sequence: CASSMESFGGYNEQFF. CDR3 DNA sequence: TGTGCCAGTAGTATGGAGTCCTTCGGAGGGTACAATGAGCAGTTCTTC.

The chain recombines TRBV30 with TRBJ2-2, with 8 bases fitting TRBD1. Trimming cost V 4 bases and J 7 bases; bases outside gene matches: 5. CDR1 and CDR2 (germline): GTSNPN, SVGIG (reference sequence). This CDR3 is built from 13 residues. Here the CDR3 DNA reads TGTGCCTGGAATGGACAGGGAGTCGGGGAGCTGTTTTTT. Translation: CAWNGQGVGELFF.

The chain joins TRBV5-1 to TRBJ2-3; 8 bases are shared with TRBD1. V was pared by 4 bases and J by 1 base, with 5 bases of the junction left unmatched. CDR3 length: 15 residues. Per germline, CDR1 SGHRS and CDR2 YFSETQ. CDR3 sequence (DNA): TGCGCCAGCAGCCTCCGACAGGGGCGCACAGATACGCAGTATTTT. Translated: CASSLRQGRTDTQYF.

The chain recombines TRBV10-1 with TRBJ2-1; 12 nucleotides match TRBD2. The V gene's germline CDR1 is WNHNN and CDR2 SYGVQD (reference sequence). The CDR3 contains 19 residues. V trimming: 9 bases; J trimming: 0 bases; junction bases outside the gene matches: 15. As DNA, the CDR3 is TGCGCCAGGCTACTTTCTGGGACTAGCGGGTTGAGCTCCTACAATGAGCAGTTCTTC. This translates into CARLLSGTSGLSSYNEQFF.

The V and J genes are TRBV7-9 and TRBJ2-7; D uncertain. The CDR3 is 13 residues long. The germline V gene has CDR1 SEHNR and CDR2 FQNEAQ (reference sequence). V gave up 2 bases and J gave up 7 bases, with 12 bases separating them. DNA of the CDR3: TGTGCCAGCAGCTTATCAGGTTCTACGGAGCAGTACTTC. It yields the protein CASSLSGSTEQYF.

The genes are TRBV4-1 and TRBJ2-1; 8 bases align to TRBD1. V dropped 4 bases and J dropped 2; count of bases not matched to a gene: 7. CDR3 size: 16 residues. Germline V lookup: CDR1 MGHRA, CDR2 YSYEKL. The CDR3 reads CASSRPRQGPYNEQFF. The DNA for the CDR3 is TGCGCCAGCAGCCGGCCAAGACAGGGGCCCTACAATGAGCAGTTCTTC.

Written as DNA, the CDR3 is TGTGCCAGCTCACCCCCCGGCGGGAAAGAGACCCAGTACTTC. Amino acids: CASSPPGGKETQYF. The genes are TRBV18 and TRBJ2-5; the D gene is possibly TRBD2 (6 bases). The CDR3 sequence is 14 residues long. Germline CDR1 and CDR2: KGHSH and LQKENI. V gave up 3 bases and J gave up 3 bases, with 11 bases separating them. Full variable domain (remainder filled in from reference TRBV18 and TRBJ2-5): NAGVMQNPRHLVRRRGQEARLRCSPMKGHSHVYWYRQLPEEGLKFMVYLQKENIIDESGMPKERFSAEFPKEGPSILRIQQVVRGDSAAYFCASSPPGGKETQYFGPGTRLLVL.

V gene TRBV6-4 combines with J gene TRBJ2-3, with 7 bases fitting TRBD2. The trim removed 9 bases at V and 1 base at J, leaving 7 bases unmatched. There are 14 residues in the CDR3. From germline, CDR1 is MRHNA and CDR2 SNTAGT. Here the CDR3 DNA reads TGTGCCAGAGGACTAGTTAATGGCACAGATACGCAGTATTTT. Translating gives CARGLVNGTDTQYF.

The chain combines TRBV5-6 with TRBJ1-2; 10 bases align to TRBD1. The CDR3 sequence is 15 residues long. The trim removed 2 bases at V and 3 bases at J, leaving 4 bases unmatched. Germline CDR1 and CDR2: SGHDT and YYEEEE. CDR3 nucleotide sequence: TGTGCCAGCAGCTTACGACAGGGGGCTTACTATGGCTACACCTTC. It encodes CASSLRQGAYYGYTF.

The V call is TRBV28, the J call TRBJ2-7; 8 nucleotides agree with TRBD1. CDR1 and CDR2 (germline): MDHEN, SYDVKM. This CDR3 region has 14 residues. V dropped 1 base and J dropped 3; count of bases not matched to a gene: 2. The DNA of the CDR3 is TGTGCCAGCAGTTTATCCGGACAGGGCTACGAGCAGTACTTC. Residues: CASSLSGQGYEQYF.

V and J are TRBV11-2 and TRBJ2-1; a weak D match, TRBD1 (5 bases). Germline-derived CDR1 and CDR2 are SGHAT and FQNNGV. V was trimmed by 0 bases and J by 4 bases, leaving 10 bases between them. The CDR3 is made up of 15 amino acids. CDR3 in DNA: TGTGCCAGCAGCTTAGATCACGACAGATACAATGAGCAGTTCTTC. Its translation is CASSLDHDRYNEQFF. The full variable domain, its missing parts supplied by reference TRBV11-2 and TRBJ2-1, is EAGVAQSPRYKIIEKRQSVAFWCNPISGHATLYWYQQILGQGPKLLIQFQNNGVVDDSQLPKDRFSAERLKGVDSTLKIQPAKLEDSAVYLCASSLDHDRYNEQFFGPGTRLTVL.

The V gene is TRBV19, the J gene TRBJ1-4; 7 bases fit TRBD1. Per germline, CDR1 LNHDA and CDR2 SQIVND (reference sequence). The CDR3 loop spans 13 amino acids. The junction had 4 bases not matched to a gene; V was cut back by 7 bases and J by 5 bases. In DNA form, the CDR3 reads TGTGCCAGTAACGACAGGGAAAATGAAAAACTGTTTTTT. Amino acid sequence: CASNDRENEKLFF. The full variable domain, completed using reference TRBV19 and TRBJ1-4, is DGGITQSPKYLFRKEGQNVTLSCEQNLNHDAMYWYRQDPGQGLRLIYYSQIVNDFQKGDIAEGYSVSREKKESFPLTVTSAQKNPTAFYLCASNDRENEKLFFGSGTQLSVL.

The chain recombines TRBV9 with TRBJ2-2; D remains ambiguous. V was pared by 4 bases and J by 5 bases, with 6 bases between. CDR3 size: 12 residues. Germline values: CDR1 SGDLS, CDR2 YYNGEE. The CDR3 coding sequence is TGTGCCAGCAGCTCACAGACCGGGGAGCTGTTTTTT. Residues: CASSSQTGELFF.

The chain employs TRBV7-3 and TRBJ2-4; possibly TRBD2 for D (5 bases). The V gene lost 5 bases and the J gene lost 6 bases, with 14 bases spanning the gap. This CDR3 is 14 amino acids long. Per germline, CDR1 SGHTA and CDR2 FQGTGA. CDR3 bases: TGTGCCAGCAGCCCCTCGGGGTCTACAAACATTCAGTACTTC. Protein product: CASSPSGSTNIQYF.

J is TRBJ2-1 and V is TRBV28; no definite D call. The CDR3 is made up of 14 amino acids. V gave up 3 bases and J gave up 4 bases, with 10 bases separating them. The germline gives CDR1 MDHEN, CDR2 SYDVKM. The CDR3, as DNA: TGTGCCAGCAGTTTGGGTGACATATACAATGAGCAGTTCTTC. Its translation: CASSLGDIYNEQFF.

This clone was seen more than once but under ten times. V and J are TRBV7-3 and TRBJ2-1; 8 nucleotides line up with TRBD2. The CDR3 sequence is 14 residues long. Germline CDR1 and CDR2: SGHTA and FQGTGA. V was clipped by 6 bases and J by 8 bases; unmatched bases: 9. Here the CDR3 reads CASSFSPGRDEQFF. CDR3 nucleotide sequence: TGTGCCAGCAGTTTTAGCCCCGGGAGGGATGAGCAGTTCTTC.

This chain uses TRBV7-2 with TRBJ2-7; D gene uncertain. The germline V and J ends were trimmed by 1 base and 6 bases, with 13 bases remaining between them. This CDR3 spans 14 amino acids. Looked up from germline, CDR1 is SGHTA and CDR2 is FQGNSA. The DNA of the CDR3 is TGTGCCAGCAGCTTAGTGGGTGGCCCGGGCGAGCAGTACGTC. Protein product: CASSLVGGPGEQYV.

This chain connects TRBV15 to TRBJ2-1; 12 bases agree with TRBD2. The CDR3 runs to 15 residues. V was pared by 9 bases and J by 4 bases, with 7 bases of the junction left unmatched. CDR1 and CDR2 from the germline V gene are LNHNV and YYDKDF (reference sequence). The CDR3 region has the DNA TGTGCCACGCGGGTCGGACTAGCGGGGTACAATGAGCAGTTCTTC. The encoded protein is CATRVGLAGYNEQFF.